This TCR beta chain is drawn from a study of cytomegalovirus exposure and HLA in healthy donors. Germline lookup yields CDR1 SGHRS and CDR2 YFSETQ. With 4 bases removed from V and 11 bases from J, the gap between germline ends came to 21 bases. This CDR3 has 14 residues. About this clone itself: Its antigen remains unknown.

PCR involved 60 Vbeta and 13 Jbeta primers. Data came from immunoSEQ multiplex PCR; TCRdb stores just in-frame clones and leaves some out. The sample contains over 65,000 clones, roughly 76% of which appear only once. Regarding the study as a whole: Three CMV-associated chains were confirmed in vitro to be specific for CMV antigens. Reportedly, diagnosis of cytomegalovirus status by the classifier showed high specificity and sensitivity.

The genes are TRBV5-1 and TRBJ1-1; D may be TRBD1 (5 bases). The TCR comes from a man in his fifties or sixties in good health and CMV-seropositive. The sample taken for sequencing was PBMCs. CDR3 amino acids: CASSGNTGFEHAFF. The CDR3 DNA is TGCGCCAGCAGCGGGAATACAGGTTTCGAACACGCTTTCTTT.